This TCR beta chain stems from a study of T cell changes during pregnancy in multiple sclerosis. Produced via immunoSEQ multiplex PCR; TCRdb's table is partial and in-frame only. The sample yields about 40,000 clones, around nine tenths seen once. The CDR3 is 16 residues long. The germline gives CDR1 SGHVS, CDR2 FQNEAQ. V lost 3 bases to trimming and J lost 9 bases; unmatched junction nucleotides: 10. The sample in question was peripheral blood, obtained before pregnancy. The clonotype originates from a female donor with multiple sclerosis, enrolled in a pregnancy study. The chain combines TRBV7-8 with TRBJ2-1; 11 bases line up with TRBD2. CDR3 in DNA: TGTGCCAGCAGCTTTGGGGGGACTAGCGGTAGGGTTGAGCAGTTCTTC. Its protein product is CASSFGGTSGRVEQFF.